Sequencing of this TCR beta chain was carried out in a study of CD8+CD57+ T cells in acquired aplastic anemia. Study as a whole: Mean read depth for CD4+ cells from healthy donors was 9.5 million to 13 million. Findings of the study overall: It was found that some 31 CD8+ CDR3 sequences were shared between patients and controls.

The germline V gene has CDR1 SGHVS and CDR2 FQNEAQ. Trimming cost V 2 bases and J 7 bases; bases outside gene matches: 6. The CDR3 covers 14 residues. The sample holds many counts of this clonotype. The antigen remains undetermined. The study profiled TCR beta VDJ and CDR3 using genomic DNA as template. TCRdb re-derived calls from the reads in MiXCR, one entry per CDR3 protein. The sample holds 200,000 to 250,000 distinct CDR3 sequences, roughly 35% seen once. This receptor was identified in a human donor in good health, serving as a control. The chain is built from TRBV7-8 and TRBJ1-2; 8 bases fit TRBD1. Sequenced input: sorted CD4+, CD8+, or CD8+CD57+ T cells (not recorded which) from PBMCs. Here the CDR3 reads CASSLLWTGLGYTF. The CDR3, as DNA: TGTGCCAGCAGCTTATTGTGGACAGGGCTTGGCTACACCTTC.